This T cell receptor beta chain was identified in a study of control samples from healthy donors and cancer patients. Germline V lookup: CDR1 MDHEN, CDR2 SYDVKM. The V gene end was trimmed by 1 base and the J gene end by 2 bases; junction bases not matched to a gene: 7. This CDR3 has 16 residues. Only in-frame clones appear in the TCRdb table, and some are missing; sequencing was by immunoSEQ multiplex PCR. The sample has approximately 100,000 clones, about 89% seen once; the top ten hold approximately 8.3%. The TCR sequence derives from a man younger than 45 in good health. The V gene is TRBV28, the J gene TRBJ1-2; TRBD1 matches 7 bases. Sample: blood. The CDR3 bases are TGTGCCAGCAGTTTATCGGTGACAGGGATAAACTATGGCTACACCTTC. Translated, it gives CASSLSVTGINYGYTF.